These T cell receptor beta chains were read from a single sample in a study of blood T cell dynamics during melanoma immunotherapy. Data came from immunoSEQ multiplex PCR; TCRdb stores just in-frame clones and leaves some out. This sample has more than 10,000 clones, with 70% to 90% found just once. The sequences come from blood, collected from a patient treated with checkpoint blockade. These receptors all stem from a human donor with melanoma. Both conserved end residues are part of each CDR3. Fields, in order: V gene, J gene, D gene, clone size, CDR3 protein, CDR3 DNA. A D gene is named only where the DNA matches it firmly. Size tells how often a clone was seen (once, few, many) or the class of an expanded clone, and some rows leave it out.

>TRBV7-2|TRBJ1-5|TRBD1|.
CASTSGTGYSNQPQHF
TGTGCCAGCACCTCGGGGACAGGGTATAGCAATCAGCCCCAGCATTTT
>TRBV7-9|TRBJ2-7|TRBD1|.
CAVRQGTSYEQYF
TGTGCCGTCAGACAGGGGACCTCCTACGAGCAGTACTTC
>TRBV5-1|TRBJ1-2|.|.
CASSELTGYLMRRGWRGYTF
TGCGCCAGCAGCGAATTAACAGGGTACCTAATGAGGCGAGGTTGGCGGGGCTACACCTTC
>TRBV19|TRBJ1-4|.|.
CASSIVGAFSEKLFF
TGTGCCAGTAGTATAGTCGGTGCCTTTAGTGAAAAACTGTTTTTT
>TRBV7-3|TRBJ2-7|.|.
CASSPDIAYEQYF
TGTGCCAGCAGCCCAGACATAGCCTACGAGCAGTACTTC
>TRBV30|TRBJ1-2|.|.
CAWGSTGYGYTF
TGTGCCTGGGGTAGCACGGGCTATGGCTACACCTTC
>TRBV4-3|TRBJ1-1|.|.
CASSQDIGRKAFF
TGCGCCAGCAGCCAAGACATAGGACGAAAAGCTTTCTTT
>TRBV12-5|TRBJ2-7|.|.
CASGLVLDRESYEQYF
TGTGCTAGTGGTTTGGTACTAGACAGAGAGTCCTACGAGCAGTACTTC
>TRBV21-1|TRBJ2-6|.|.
CASSPRDGVPGANVLTF
TGTGCCAGCAGCCCCCGGGACGGCGTTCCTGGGGCCAACGTCCTGACTTTC
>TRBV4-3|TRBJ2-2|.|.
CASSQEGGYGELFF
TGCGCCAGCAGTCAGGAAGGCGGTTACGGGGAGCTGTTTTTT
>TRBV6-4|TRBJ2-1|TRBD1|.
CASSLTGLNEQFF
TGTGCCAGCAGTTTGACAGGGTTGAATGAGCAGTTCTTC
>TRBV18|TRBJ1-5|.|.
CASSLGQSGSPQHF
TGTGCCAGCTCCCTCGGACAGTCCGGGAGTCCCCAGCATTTT
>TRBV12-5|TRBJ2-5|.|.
CASGLQQWEETQYF
TGTGCTAGTGGATTACAGCAGTGGGAAGAGACCCAGTACTTC
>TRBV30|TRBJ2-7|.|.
CALRTVSYEQYF
TGTGCCCTTAGAACAGTCTCCTACGAGCAGTACTTC
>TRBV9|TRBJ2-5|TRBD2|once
CASSPTGGLETQYF
TGTGCCAGCAGCCCGACGGGGGGGCTGGAGACCCAGTACTTC
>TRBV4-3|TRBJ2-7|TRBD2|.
CASSQDTAGRSYEQYF
TGCGCCAGCAGCCAAGACACAGCGGGGCGATCCTACGAGCAGTACTTC
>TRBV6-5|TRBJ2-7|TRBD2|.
CASSLGGGSSYEQYF
TGTGCCAGCTCCCTTGGCGGGGGGAGCTCCTACGAGCAGTACTTC
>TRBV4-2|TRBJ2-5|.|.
CASSQDRRRETQYF
TGTGCCAGCAGCCAAGATAGAAGGAGAGAGACCCAGTACTTC
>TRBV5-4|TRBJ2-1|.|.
CASSLNSGSYNEQFF
TGTGCCAGCAGTTTGAACAGTGGCTCCTACAATGAGCAGTTCTTC
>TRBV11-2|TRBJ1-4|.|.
CASSLVGLKLFF
TGTGCCAGCAGCTTAGTTGGCCTCAAACTGTTTTTT
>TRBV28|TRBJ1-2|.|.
CASSLSFANYGYTF
TGTGCCAGCAGTTTAAGCTTTGCTAACTATGGCTACACCTTC
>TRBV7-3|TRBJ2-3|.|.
CASSFRAGISYTDTQYF
TGTGCCAGCAGCTTCAGGGCGGGGATCTCCTACACAGATACGCAGTATTTT
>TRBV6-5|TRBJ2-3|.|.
CASSYAISVPDTQYF
TGTGCCAGCAGTTACGCTATTAGCGTCCCAGATACGCAGTATTTT
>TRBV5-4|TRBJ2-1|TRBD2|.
CASSSGASGGLANEQFF
TGTGCCAGCAGCTCGGGCGCTAGCGGGGGGCTTGCCAATGAGCAGTTCTTC
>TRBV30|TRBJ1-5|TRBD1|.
CAWRAGTGGWGNQPQHF
TGTGCCTGGAGGGCGGGAACAGGGGGCTGGGGGAATCAGCCCCAGCATTTT
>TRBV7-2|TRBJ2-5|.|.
CASSLETGLKTQYF
TGTGCCAGCAGCTTAGAAACAGGGCTAAAGACCCAGTACTTC
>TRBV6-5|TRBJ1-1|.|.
CASSYPNTEAFF
TGTGCCAGCAGTTACCCGAACACTGAAGCTTTCTTT
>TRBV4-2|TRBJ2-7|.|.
CASSQVAGGHYEQYF
TGTGCCAGCAGCCAAGTTGCCGGCGGACACTACGAGCAGTACTTC
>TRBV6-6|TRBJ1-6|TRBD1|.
CASFDRGGSYNSPLHF
TGTGCCAGCTTCGACAGGGGGGGGTCCTATAATTCACCCCTCCACTTT
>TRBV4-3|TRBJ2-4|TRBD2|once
CASSQDYSSGALGAKNIQYF
TGCGCCAGCAGCCAAGATTACTCTAGCGGGGCGCTAGGGGCCAAAAACATTCAGTACTTC
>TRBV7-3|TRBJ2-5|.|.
CASSLWTGRGQETQYF
TGTGCCAGCAGCCTTTGGACAGGGAGGGGACAAGAGACCCAGTACTTC
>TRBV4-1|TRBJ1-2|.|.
CASSQDLGGGYTF
TGCGCCAGCAGCCAAGATCTGGGGGGGGGCTACACCTTC
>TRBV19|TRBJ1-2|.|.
CASSIGQGAYGYTF
TGTGCCAGTAGTATAGGTCAGGGTGCCTATGGCTACACCTTC
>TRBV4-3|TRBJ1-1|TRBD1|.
CASSQQDRGGTEAFF
TGCGCCAGCAGCCAGCAGGACAGGGGAGGCACTGAAGCTTTCTTT
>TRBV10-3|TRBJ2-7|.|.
CASSYSEGYEQYF
TGTGCCAGCAGTTACTCGGAGGGCTACGAGCAGTACTTC
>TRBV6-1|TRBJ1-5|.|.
CASSENRHQPQHF
TGTGCCAGCAGTGAAAACAGGCATCAGCCCCAGCATTTT
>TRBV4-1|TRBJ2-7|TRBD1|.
CASSQEAGGFTNEQYF
TGCGCCAGCAGCCAAGAGGCAGGGGGTTTTACGAACGAGCAGTACTTC
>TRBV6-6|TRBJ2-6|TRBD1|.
CASSSPDRAGANVLTF
TGTGCCAGCAGTTCCCCCGACAGGGCTGGGGCCAACGTCCTGACTTTC
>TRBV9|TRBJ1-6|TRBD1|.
CASSWGPQGSSYNSPLHF
TGTGCCAGCAGCTGGGGCCCACAGGGGAGCTCCTATAATTCACCCCTCCACTTT
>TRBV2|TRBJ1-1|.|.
CASRRGQPLNTEAFF
TGTGCCAGCCGAAGAGGACAGCCGTTGAACACTGAAGCTTTCTTT
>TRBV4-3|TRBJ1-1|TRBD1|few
CASSHASGTGGSEAFF
TGCGCCAGCAGCCATGCCTCCGGGACAGGGGGCTCTGAAGCTTTCTTT
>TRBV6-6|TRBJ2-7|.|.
CASSYSTEQYF
TGTGCCAGCAGTTACTCGACCGAGCAGTACTTC
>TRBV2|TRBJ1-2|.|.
CASSEAESLGYTF
TGTGCCAGCAGTGAAGCCGAATCGCTCGGCTACACCTTC
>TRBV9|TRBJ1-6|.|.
CASSLGGVDNSPLHF
TGTGCCAGCTCGCTGGGGGGGGTAGATAATTCACCCCTCCACTTT
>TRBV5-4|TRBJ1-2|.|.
CASNSLRGGGAVGYGYTF
TGTGCCAGCAACTCGTTAAGGGGCGGAGGCGCCGTAGGCTATGGCTACACCTTC
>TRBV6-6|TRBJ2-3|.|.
CASSYVGLSPYF
TGTGCCAGCAGTTACGTGGGACTCTCGCCGTATTTT
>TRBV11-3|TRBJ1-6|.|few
CASSFENSPLHF
TGTGCCAGCAGCTTCGAAAATTCACCCCTCCACTTT
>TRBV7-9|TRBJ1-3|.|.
CASSGGGGNTIYF
TGTGCCAGCTCGGGGGGCGGTGGAAACACCATATATTTT
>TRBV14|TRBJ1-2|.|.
CASSPLVSTPGYGYTF
TGTGCCAGCAGCCCTCTCGTGAGCACTCCGGGCTATGGCTACACCTTC
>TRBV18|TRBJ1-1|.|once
CASSPGGFGNTEAFF
TGTGCCAGCTCACCGGGAGGGTTTGGGAACACTGAAGCTTTCTTT
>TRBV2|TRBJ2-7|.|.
CASRDTGQDKEYF
TGTGCCAGCAGGGACACCGGGCAAGATAAGGAGTACTTC
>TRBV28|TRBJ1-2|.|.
CASSLGGGNYGYTF
TGTGCCAGCAGTTTAGGGGGGGGAAACTATGGCTACACCTTC
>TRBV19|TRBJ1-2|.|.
CASSIDIGDIGYTF
TGTGCCAGTAGTATAGATATAGGAGACATCGGCTACACCTTC
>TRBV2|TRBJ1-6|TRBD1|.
CASSEAGTGSSPLHF
TGTGCCAGCAGTGAAGCCGGGACAGGTAGTTCACCCCTCCACTTT
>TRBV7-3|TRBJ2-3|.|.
CASSSSGRNTDTQYF
TGTGCCAGCAGCTCTTCGGGACGGAACACAGATACGCAGTATTTT
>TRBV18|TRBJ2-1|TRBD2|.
CASSPPGLAGGENNEQFF
TGTGCCAGCTCACCCCCGGGACTAGCGGGGGGCGAGAACAATGAGCAGTTCTTC
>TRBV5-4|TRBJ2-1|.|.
CASSLGEVYNEQFF
TGTGCCAGCAGCTTGGGGGAGGTCTACAATGAGCAGTTCTTC
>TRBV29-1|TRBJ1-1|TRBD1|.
CSVPTGVGTEAFF
TGCAGCGTTCCAACAGGGGTGGGCACTGAAGCTTTCTTT
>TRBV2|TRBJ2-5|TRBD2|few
CASSPAGALRETQYF
TGTGCCAGCAGTCCAGCGGGGGCCCTAAGAGAGACCCAGTACTTC